These T cell receptor beta chains were read from a single sample in a study of T cell changes during pregnancy in multiple sclerosis. Only in-frame clones appear in the TCRdb table, and some are missing; sequencing was by immunoSEQ multiplex PCR. Among 30,000 to 35,000 clones listed, over 75% were seen once. The source material was CD8+ T cells from peripheral blood mononuclear cells, sampled in the second trimester of pregnancy. Every receptor here comes from a female donor with multiple sclerosis, enrolled in a pregnancy study. Both conserved end residues are part of each CDR3. D genes are given only for firm matches. Expanded clones are given a class, and other clones once, few, many or no size at all.

clone size,J gene,V gene,D gene,CDR3 DNA,CDR3 protein
-,TRBJ2-4,TRBV4-1,TRBD2,TGCGCCAGCAGCCAAGACCTAGCGGAATTAAACATTCAGTACTTC,CASSQDLAELNIQYF
-,TRBJ2-7,TRBV19,-,TGTGCCAGTAGTATTACGAGGACTGAAGACTACGAGCAGTACTTC,CASSITRTEDYEQYF
few,TRBJ1-2,TRBV2,TRBD1,TGTGCCAGACGAACTTTCATTGACAGGGCCGACTACACCTTC,CARRTFIDRADYTF
-,TRBJ1-3,TRBV9,TRBD1,TGTGCCAGCAGCGGAGCCGCACAGGGGGAGTACACCATATATTTT,CASSGAAQGEYTIYF
-,TRBJ2-5,TRBV5-1,-,TGCGCCAGCAGCTTGGAACCAGCGGGCCAAGAGACCCAGTACTTC,CASSLEPAGQETQYF
-,TRBJ1-2,TRBV15,-,TGTGCCACCAGCAGAGAGAACCGGGATGGCTACACCTTC,CATSRENRDGYTF
few,TRBJ1-1,TRBV27,-,TGTGCCAGCAGTTTATCGACCGTCCAGGTGGCTTTCTTT,CASSLSTVQVAFF
-,TRBJ2-7,TRBV10-1,-,TGCGCCAGCAGGGCATCCTCGGGGAGGGGGGGCTACGAGCAGTACTTC,CASRASSGRGGYEQYF
once,TRBJ2-1,TRBV7-3,TRBD2,TGTGCCAGCAGCTTAACCCGGCTAGCGGGAGTGAACAATGAGCAGTTCTTC,CASSLTRLAGVNNEQFF
-,TRBJ2-5,TRBV2,-,TGTGCCAGCAGTGAAGGAAAGGGGCAAGAGACCCAGTACTTC,CASSEGKGQETQYF
-,TRBJ2-1,TRBV12-2,-,TGTGCAAGTCGCTTGGTACGGGAGTATGGGGACAATGAGCAGTTCTTC,CASRLVREYGDNEQFF
-,TRBJ2-5,TRBV29-1,TRBD2,TGCAGCGTTGAGGTAGCGGGACCAGAGACCCAGTACTTC,CSVEVAGPETQYF
-,TRBJ2-5,TRBV25-1,TRBD1,TGTGCCAGCAGGGGGACAGGGCAAGAGACCCAGTACTTC,CASRGTGQETQYF
once,TRBJ2-5,TRBV9,-,TGTGCCAGCAGCGCTGAGCAAGAGACCCAGTACTTC,CASSAEQETQYF
-,TRBJ2-7,TRBV4-1,-,TGCGCCAGCAGCCAAGAACTAAACCTCTACGAGCAGTACTTC,CASSQELNLYEQYF
-,TRBJ1-1,TRBV30,-,TGTGCCTGGAATGAAGGGGGTGTTACGGCTTTCTTT,CAWNEGGVTAFF
-,TRBJ2-3,TRBV7-9,TRBD1,TGTGCCAGCAGAAATCCGAGGGGACAGGGGTCAGATACGCAGTATTTT,CASRNPRGQGSDTQYF
-,TRBJ1-6,TRBV27,TRBD1,TGTGCCAGCAGTCCACGGGGACAGCGATCCTATAATTCACCCCTCCACTTT,CASSPRGQRSYNSPLHF
-,TRBJ2-1,TRBV7-6,-,TGTGCCAGCAGCTTAGAAAATTCGCGAGTGACATATAACAATGAGCAGTTCTTC,CASSLENSRVTYNNEQFF
-,TRBJ1-2,TRBV5-6,-,TGTGCCAGCAGCCTCGGGACACCGTATGGCTACACCTTC,CASSLGTPYGYTF
once,TRBJ2-3,TRBV19,-,TGTGCCAGTAGTATAGATTATGGAGTGGGGCAGCCAGACACAGATACGCAGTATTTT,CASSIDYGVGQPDTDTQYF
-,TRBJ1-1,TRBV4-2,-,TGTGCCAGCAGCCAAGATTTGGCGGACACTGAAGCTTTCTTT,CASSQDLADTEAFF
-,TRBJ2-4,TRBV6-6,TRBD2,TGTGCCAGCAGTTACTCGCAGCGGGAGGTGGAAGACATTCAGTACTTC,CASSYSQREVEDIQYF
-,TRBJ2-2,TRBV4-3,-,TGCGCCAGCAGCCAAATATCAGGGGAGGGATGGCCCACCGGGGAGCTGTTTTTT,CASSQISGEGWPTGELFF
-,TRBJ2-7,TRBV19,TRBD1,TGTGCCAGTAGGCTAGGCTGGGACAGGGGTATCTACGAGCAGTACTTC,CASRLGWDRGIYEQYF
-,TRBJ1-1,TRBV19,-,TGTGCCAGCCCGAGGGTTGGCAGCAAAGGGAACACTGAAGCTTTCTTT,CASPRVGSKGNTEAFF
-,TRBJ2-7,TRBV19,TRBD1,TGTGCCAGTAGTTGGTCAGGGGGCGAGTACGAGCAGTACTTC,CASSWSGGEYEQYF
-,TRBJ2-2,TRBV27,-,TGTGCCAGCAGGGAGTGGACCGGGGAGCTGTTTTTT,CASREWTGELFF
once,TRBJ2-1,TRBV27,-,TGTGCCAGCAGTTTAAGCCCGGACAATGAGCAGTTCTTC,CASSLSPDNEQFF
many,TRBJ2-3,TRBV4-2,TRBD2,TGTGCCAGCAGCCAAGCCCTAGCGGAGGTAGATACGCAGTATTTT,CASSQALAEVDTQYF
once,TRBJ2-1,TRBV6-5,TRBD2,TGTGCCAGCCGGACTAGCGGCTCCTACAATGAGCAGTTCTTC,CASRTSGSYNEQFF
-,TRBJ2-3,TRBV4-2,TRBD2,TGTGCCAGCAGCCCTGAGCTTAGCGGGAGAACAGATACGCAGTATTTT,CASSPELSGRTDTQYF
-,TRBJ2-3,TRBV7-9,-,TGTGCCAGCAGCCCGGGGAAGGGCACAGATACGCAGTATTTT,CASSPGKGTDTQYF
-,TRBJ2-7,TRBV7-9,TRBD2,TGTGCCAGCAGCTTAGGGGGGGGAGTGGAGCAGTACTTC,CASSLGGGVEQYF
-,TRBJ2-7,TRBV29-1,TRBD1,TGCAGCGTTGCTAGGGACAGCTACGAGCAGTACTTC,CSVARDSYEQYF
-,TRBJ2-2,TRBV4-1,-,TGCGCCAGCAGCCAAGACCGGGTCCTCCCGTTCGCGAACACCGGGGAGCTGTTTTTT,CASSQDRVLPFANTGELFF
-,TRBJ2-1,TRBV4-3,-,TGCGCCAGCAGCCAAGGACTAGATGGGTACAATGAGCAGTTCTTC,CASSQGLDGYNEQFF
-,TRBJ2-6,TRBV4-3,TRBD2,TGCGCCAGCAGCCAAGGTACTAGCGGGATGAACGTCAACGTCCTGACTTTC,CASSQGTSGMNVNVLTF
-,TRBJ2-5,TRBV2,-,TGTGCCAGCAAAAAGAGGGAGCAAGAGACCCAGTACTTC,CASKKREQETQYF
-,TRBJ2-1,TRBV19,TRBD2,TGTGCCAGTAGTATCGGACTAGCGGATTACAATGAGCAGTTCTTC,CASSIGLADYNEQFF
-,TRBJ1-2,TRBV28,-,TGTGCCAGCAGGAGCGCGGAGAACTATGGCTACACCTTC,CASRSAENYGYTF
-,TRBJ2-7,TRBV13,TRBD1,TGTGCCAGCAGCACCGGGACAGGGGGTGAAGAGCAGTACTTC,CASSTGTGGEEQYF
once,TRBJ2-1,TRBV29-1,TRBD2,TGCAGCGATCTAGGCGGGAGCTCCTACAATGAGCAGTTCTTC,CSDLGGSSYNEQFF
few,TRBJ2-1,TRBV6-4,-,TGTGCCAGCAGTGACGGCCTCGGGGGCTACAATGAGCAGTTCTTC,CASSDGLGGYNEQFF
-,TRBJ2-7,TRBV13,TRBD2,TGTGCCAGCAGCTTCGGCGGGAGGGCCGTCTCCTCTACCTACGAGCAGTACTTC,CASSFGGRAVSSTYEQYF
-,TRBJ2-1,TRBV7-9,TRBD2,TGTGCCAGCAGCCCAAGACTAGCGGATTACTTCAATGAGCAGTTCTTC,CASSPRLADYFNEQFF
-,TRBJ2-7,TRBV5-4,-,TGTGCCAGCAGCACCAGACAGGGAGGACCCTACGAGCAGTACTTC,CASSTRQGGPYEQYF
-,TRBJ2-5,TRBV9,TRBD2,TGTGCCAGCAGCCCCGGACTAGCGGGATCTCCAGAGACCCAGTACTTC,CASSPGLAGSPETQYF
-,TRBJ2-7,TRBV4-3,TRBD1,TGCGCCAGCAGCCTTGGGACAGGGGGCTCCTACGAGCAGTACTTC,CASSLGTGGSYEQYF
once,TRBJ1-5,TRBV30,-,TGTGCCTGGAGACAGGGCTACGGCAATCAGCCCCAGCATTTT,CAWRQGYGNQPQHF
-,TRBJ2-2,TRBV4-1,TRBD2,TGCGCCAGCAGCCGAGGGACTAGCGGGAACACCGGGGAGCTGTTTTTT,CASSRGTSGNTGELFF
-,TRBJ2-7,TRBV29-1,-,TGCAGCGTTGTAATCCACGAGCAGTACTTC,CSVVIHEQYF
-,TRBJ2-1,TRBV28,TRBD2,TGTGCCAGCAGGGTGGGAGGGGACGGAGGTGAGCAGTTCTTC,CASRVGGDGGEQFF